This section outlines one TCR beta chain sequence together with its context. Antigen specificity is unknown. PCR primers comprised 60 Vbeta and 13 Jbeta primers. Using immunoSEQ multiplex PCR, the repertoire was profiled, and TCRdb retains in-frame clones only, with some absent. The sample includes 100,000 to 150,000 clones, approximately 69% of them seen just once. The entry originates in a study of cytomegalovirus exposure and HLA in healthy donors. Overall study: Drawn from HLA-typed donors, tens of millions of unique TCRs were held in an early data release. Study-level points and caveats: According to reports, the classifier identified cytomegalovirus status with high specificity and sensitivity. Specific recognition of CMV antigens was confirmed in vitro for a few chains (all CMV-associated).

Germline V CDR1 and CDR2: MDHEN, SYDVKM. Trimming took 2 bases from V and 3 from J, leaving 23 bases between them. This CDR3 region has 18 residues. Although they were nominally healthy when sampled, donors likely had unrecorded immune exposures. The TCR originated in a man aged 35 to 55 in good health and CMV-seropositive. This chain links TRBV28 with TRBJ2-7; maybe TRBD1 (6 bases). Sequencing was done on a sample of PBMCs. The CDR3 is CASSLIRSREQGRYEQYF. In DNA form, the CDR3 reads TGTGCCAGCAGTTTAATTCGGAGTAGGGAACAGGGCCGCTACGAGCAGTACTTC.